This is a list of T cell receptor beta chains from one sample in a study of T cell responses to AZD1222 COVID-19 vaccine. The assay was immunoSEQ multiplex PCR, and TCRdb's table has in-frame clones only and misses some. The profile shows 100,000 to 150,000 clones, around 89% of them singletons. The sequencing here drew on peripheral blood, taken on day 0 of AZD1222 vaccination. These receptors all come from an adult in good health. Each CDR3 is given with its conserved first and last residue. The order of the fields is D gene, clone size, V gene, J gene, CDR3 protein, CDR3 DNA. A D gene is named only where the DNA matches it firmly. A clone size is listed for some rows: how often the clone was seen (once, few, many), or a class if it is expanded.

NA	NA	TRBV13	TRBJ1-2	CASSVSSPYGYTF	TGTGCCAGCAGCGTCAGCAGTCCCTATGGCTACACCTTC
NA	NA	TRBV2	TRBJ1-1	CASSERAEAFF	TGTGCCAGCAGTGAACGGGCTGAAGCTTTCTTT
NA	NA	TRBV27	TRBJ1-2	CASRGGGYGYTF	TGTGCCAGCAGGGGGGGCGGGTATGGCTACACCTTC
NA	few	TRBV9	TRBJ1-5	CASSVGAVASQPQHF	TGTGCCAGCAGCGTTGGGGCCGTCGCCAGTCAGCCCCAGCATTTT
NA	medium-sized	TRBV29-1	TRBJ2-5	CSVPLEGGQETQYF	TGCAGCGTTCCGTTGGAGGGTGGCCAAGAGACCCAGTACTTC
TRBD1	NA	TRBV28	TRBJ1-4	CASSLGGQGIYEKLFF	TGTGCCAGCAGTTTAGGGGGACAGGGGATTTATGAAAAACTGTTTTTT
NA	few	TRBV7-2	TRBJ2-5	CASSSPGVPIGETQYF	TGTGCCAGCAGCTCTCCCGGGGTACCGATAGGGGAGACCCAGTACTTC
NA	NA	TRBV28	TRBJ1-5	CATDGVGGNQPQHF	TGTGCCACGGACGGGGTAGGGGGCAATCAGCCCCAGCATTTT
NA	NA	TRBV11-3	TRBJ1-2	CASSQGGPGYGYTF	TGTGCCAGCAGCCAAGGGGGACCCGGCTATGGCTACACCTTC
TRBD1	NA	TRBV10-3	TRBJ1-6	CAISEFRTGGSSYNSPLHF	TGTGCCATCAGTGAGTTCCGGACAGGGGGAAGCTCCTATAATTCACCCCTCCACTTT
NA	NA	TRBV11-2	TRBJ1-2	CASSLELQGLGYTF	TGTGCCAGCAGCTTAGAGCTACAGGGTCTGGGCTACACCTTC
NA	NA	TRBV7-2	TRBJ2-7	CASSLVHLNYEQYF	TGTGCCAGCAGCTTAGTGCACCTAAACTACGAGCAGTACTTC
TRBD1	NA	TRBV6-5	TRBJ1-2	CASSYRGQGSYGYTF	TGTGCCAGCAGTTACAGGGGACAGGGGTCCTATGGCTACACCTTC
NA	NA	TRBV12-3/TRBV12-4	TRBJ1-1	CASSFASEAFF	TGTGCCAGCAGTTTTGCCTCTGAAGCTTTCTTT
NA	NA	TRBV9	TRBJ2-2	CASSPPVGELFF	TGTGCCAGCAGCCCTCCGGTGGGGGAGCTGTTTTTT
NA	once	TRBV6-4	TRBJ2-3	CASSDIWTGSTDTQYF	TGTGCCAGCAGTGACATCTGGACGGGAAGCACAGATACGCAGTATTTT
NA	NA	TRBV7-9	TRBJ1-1	CASSQDRNTEAFF	TGTGCCAGCAGCCAGGACAGGAACACTGAAGCTTTCTTT
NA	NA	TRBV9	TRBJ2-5	CASSFRGGAPETQYF	TGTGCCAGCAGCTTTCGCGGCGGAGCCCCAGAGACCCAGTACTTC
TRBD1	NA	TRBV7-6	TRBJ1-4	CASSLVSGTGSEKLFF	TGTGCCAGCAGCTTAGTCTCCGGGACAGGGAGTGAAAAACTGTTTTTT
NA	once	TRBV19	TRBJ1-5	CASRVSPNSNQPQHF	TGTGCCAGTAGAGTTAGTCCCAATAGCAATCAGCCCCAGCATTTT
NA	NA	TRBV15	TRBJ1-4	CATSGKPTVNEKLFF	TGTGCCACCAGCGGAAAACCGACGGTTAATGAAAAACTGTTTTTT
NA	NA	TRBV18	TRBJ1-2	CASSLSLDLRGSYTF	TGTGCCAGCTCACTCAGCCTCGACTTACGGGGTAGCTACACCTTC
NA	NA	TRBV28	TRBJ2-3	CASSFPGVADTQYF	TGTGCCAGCAGTTTCCCGGGAGTTGCAGATACGCAGTATTTT
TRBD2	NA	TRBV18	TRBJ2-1	CASSPGEGTSGESSYNEQFF	TGTGCCAGCTCACCCGGGGAGGGGACTAGCGGGGAGAGCTCCTACAATGAGCAGTTCTTC
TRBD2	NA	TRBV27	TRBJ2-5	CASSLGRGREEETQYF	TGTGCCAGCAGTTTGGGGCGGGGGAGAGAGGAAGAGACCCAGTACTTC
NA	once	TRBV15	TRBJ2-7	CATSRDFSGTSRSYEQYF	TGTGCCACCAGCAGAGACTTCTCCGGGACGTCACGTTCCTACGAGCAGTACTTC
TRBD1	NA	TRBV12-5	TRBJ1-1	CASGFQGGNMNTEAFF	TGTGCTAGTGGTTTTCAGGGGGGAAATATGAACACTGAAGCTTTCTTT
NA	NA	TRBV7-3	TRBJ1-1	CASSLSWGTEAFF	TGTGCCAGCAGCCTGTCATGGGGCACTGAAGCTTTCTTT
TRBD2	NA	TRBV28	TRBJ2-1	CASPPGTSGRTPYNEQFF	TGTGCCAGCCCCCCGGGGACTAGCGGGAGAACGCCCTACAATGAGCAGTTCTTC
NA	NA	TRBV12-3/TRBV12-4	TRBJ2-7	CASSLFSYEQYF	TGTGCCAGCAGTTTATTTAGCTACGAGCAGTACTTC
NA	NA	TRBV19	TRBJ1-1	CASSITVNTEAFF	TGTGCCAGTAGTATTACAGTGAACACTGAAGCTTTCTTT
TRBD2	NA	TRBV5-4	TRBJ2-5	CASSPGTNPMQETQYF	TGTGCCAGCAGCCCCGGGACTAACCCGATGCAAGAGACCCAGTACTTC
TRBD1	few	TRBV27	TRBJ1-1	CASSPGQGGSEAFF	TGTGCCAGCAGTCCGGGACAGGGAGGGTCTGAAGCTTTCTTT
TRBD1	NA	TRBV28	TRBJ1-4	CASNTGGTTNEKLFF	TGTGCCAGCAATACAGGGGGCACGACTAATGAAAAACTGTTTTTT
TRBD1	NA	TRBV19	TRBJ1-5	CASSTTGWNQPQHF	TGTGCCAGTAGTACGACAGGGTGGAATCAGCCCCAGCATTTT
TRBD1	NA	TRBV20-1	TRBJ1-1	CSASRDRTRAFF	TGCAGTGCTAGTAGGGACAGAACGCGCGCTTTCTTT
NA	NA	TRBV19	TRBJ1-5	CASRQNGNQPQHF	TGTGCCAGTAGGCAAAATGGCAATCAGCCCCAGCATTTT
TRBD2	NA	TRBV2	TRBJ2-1	CASPLGGTSNHEQFF	TGTGCCAGCCCTTTAGGGGGGACTAGTAATCATGAGCAGTTCTTC
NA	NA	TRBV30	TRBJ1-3	CAWSVRGILSGNTIYF	TGTGCCTGGAGTGTCCGAGGGATCCTCTCTGGAAACACCATATATTTT
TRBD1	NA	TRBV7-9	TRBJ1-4	CASSSKQGATNEKLFF	TGTGCCAGCAGCTCAAAACAGGGGGCAACTAATGAAAAACTGTTTTTT
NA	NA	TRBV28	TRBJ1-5	CASRQGTNQPQHF	TGTGCCAGCAGACAGGGTACCAATCAGCCCCAGCATTTT